A single TCR beta chain is shown here with its context. The V gene's germline CDR1 is MDHEN and CDR2 SYDVKM. With 3 bases removed from V and 7 bases from J, the gap between germline ends came to 15 bases. The CDR3 spans 15 residues. This sample is drawn from a study of blood T cell repertoires in COVID-19. About the study: Specimens from acute and convalescent COVID-19 originated in the United States, Italy and Spain. In each case, the material was cDNA or gDNA derived from T cells, B-cell-depleted T cells, or PBMCs.

Source study methods: Quantification of nucleated cells was approximated via reference gene primer amplification. Assay: immunoSEQ multiplex PCR; the TCRdb copy retains only in-frame clones and omits some. The V and J calls and clone size come from that table; D and trimming were worked out from the DNA. The sample includes about 87,000 clones, 86% seen only once; the top ten take roughly 25%. The sequenced material came from peripheral blood. The chain couples TRBV28 to TRBJ2-2; the D gene is possibly TRBD2 (6 bases). The source of this sequence is a human donor in a cohort sampled during active COVID-19. The CDR3 region is CASSFFRERIGELFF. The DNA of the CDR3 is TGTGCCAGCAGTTTTTTCCGGGAGAGGATCGGGGAGCTGTTTTTT.